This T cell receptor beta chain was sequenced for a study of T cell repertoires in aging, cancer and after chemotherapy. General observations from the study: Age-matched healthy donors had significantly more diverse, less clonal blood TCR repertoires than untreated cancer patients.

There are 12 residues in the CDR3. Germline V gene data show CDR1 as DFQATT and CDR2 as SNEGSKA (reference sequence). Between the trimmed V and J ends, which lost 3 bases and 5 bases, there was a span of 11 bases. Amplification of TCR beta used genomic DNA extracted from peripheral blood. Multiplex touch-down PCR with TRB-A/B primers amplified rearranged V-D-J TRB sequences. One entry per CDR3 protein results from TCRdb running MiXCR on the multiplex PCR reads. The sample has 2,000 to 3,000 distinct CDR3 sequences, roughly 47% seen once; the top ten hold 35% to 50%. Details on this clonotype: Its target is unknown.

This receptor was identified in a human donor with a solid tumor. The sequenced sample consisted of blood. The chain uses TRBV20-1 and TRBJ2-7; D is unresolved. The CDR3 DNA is TGCAGTGCTAGTAGGAACATGGACGAGCAGTACTTC. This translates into CSASRNMDEQYF.